What follows are 6 T cell receptor beta chains derived from one specimen sequenced in a study of technical replicates of blood from a few donors. Assay used: immunoSEQ multiplex PCR; TCRdb lists only in-frame clones, some missing. Among 75,000 to 100,000 clones listed, about 95% were seen once. Sequencing was done on a sample of T cells isolated from PBMCs. These TCRs come from a human donor in good health.

The gene calls are TRBV4-1 and TRBJ2-7; possible D gene TRBD1, 5 bases. The CDR3 runs 14 residues. Trimming removed 1 base from V and 2 bases from J, with 9 bases in between. The germline V gene encodes CDR1 MGHRA and CDR2 YSYEKL. CDR3 nucleotides: TGCGCCAGCAGCCAAGCCAGGGCCACCTACGAGCAGTACTTC. It translates to CASSQARATYEQYF.

Regarding this clone: Germline and junction disagree at one end, which may indicate a read error. The genes are TRBV7-7 and TRBJ2-1; the D gene is possibly TRBD2 (6 bases). The CDR3 contains 14 residues. Germline loops: CDR1 SSHAT, CDR2 FNYEAQ (reference sequence). This CDR3 reads CASSLDGRRNEQFF. Here the CDR3 DNA reads TGTGCTAGCAGCTTAGACGGGAGACGCAATGAGCAGTTCTTC.

V is TRBV4-3 and J is TRBJ2-2; TRBD2 matches at 8 bases. In germline, CDR1 is LGHNA, CDR2 YSLEER. Trimming at V came to 1 base and at J to 5 bases, leaving 6 bases not matched to a gene. The CDR3 is made up of 16 amino acids. CDR3: CASSQGGREGTGELFF. The CDR3 DNA reads TGCGCCAGCAGCCAAGGAGGCCGGGAGGGTACCGGGGAGCTGTTTTTT.

The V call is TRBV6-1, the J call TRBJ1-5; D remains ambiguous. V gave up 1 base and J gave up 4 bases, with 8 bases separating them. Germline CDR1 and CDR2: MNHNS and SASEGT. The CDR3 totals 14 residues. CDR3 in DNA: TGTGCCAGCAGTGAAGGGGCAAATAATCAGCCCCAGCATTTT. It yields the protein CASSEGANNQPQHF.

This clone came up once. The V and J genes are TRBV5-6 and TRBJ2-2; 7 bases align to TRBD2. This CDR3 contains 15 residues. The germline V gene encodes CDR1 SGHDT and CDR2 YYEEEE. V lost 1 base, J lost 3 bases, and 3 bases stayed unmatched. CDR3 amino acids: CASSLSGRYTGELFF. CDR3 in DNA: TGTGCCAGCAGCTTGTCCGGGAGGTACACCGGGGAGCTGTTTTTT.

As to this clone: Compared with germline, one end of the junction differs, possibly owing to a read error. The chain joins TRBV7-7 to TRBJ2-1; 10 bases fit TRBD1. The CDR3 spans 15 residues. CDR1 is SSHAT and CDR2 is FNYEAQ in the germline V gene (reference sequence). The CDR3, as DNA: TGTGCTAGCAGCTCCGGGACAGGGGTAACCAATGAGCAGTTCTTC. The encoded protein is CASSSGTGVTNEQFF.